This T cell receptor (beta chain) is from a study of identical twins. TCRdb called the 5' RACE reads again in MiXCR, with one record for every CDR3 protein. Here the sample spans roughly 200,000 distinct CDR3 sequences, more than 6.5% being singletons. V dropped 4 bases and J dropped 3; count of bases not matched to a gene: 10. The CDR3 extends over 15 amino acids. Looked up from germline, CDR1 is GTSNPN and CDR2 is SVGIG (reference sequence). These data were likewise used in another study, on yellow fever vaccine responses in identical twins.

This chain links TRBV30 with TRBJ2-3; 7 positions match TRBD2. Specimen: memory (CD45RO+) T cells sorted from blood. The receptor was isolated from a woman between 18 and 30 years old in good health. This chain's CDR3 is CAWTHSGPGTDTQYF. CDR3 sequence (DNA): TGTGCCTGGACGCATAGCGGGCCCGGGACAGATACGCAGTATTTT.